One sample yielded the 27 T cell receptor beta chains listed below, sequenced in a study of beta chain features in type 1 diabetes listed by TCRdb under 2018. Study-wide conclusions, independent of this receptor: In all four CD4+ subsets, TCRB CDR3 length was moderately but significantly shorter in type 1 diabetes patients.

Their antigens are not known. Libraries were prepared through the immunoSEQ multiplex PCR assay. The High Capacity cDNA Reverse Transcription Kit was used to reverse transcribe all of the isolated RNA, meaning that expressed TCRB transcripts were what got sequenced. TCRdb re-hosts the immuneACCESS table, in-frame sequences only. Its copies lack some clones; in the studies checked, an unresolved V gene accounts for under half of them, and the cause for the rest is not known. Across this sample there are roughly 230,000 clones, with 9.5% to 13% seen only once. The ten most abundant clones make up around 0.018% of the sample. Input material: naive CD4+ T cells from blood. This specimen's cell subset or site label, interpreted: true naive CD4+ T cells. All receptors derive from a man in his thirties or forties with type 1 diabetes.

This clone was seen a handful of times. This chain links TRBV5-1 with TRBJ2-5; TRBD1 agrees at 7 bases. CDR1 and CDR2 from the germline V gene are SGHRS and YFSETQ. The CDR3 sequence is 15 residues long. V was clipped by 4 bases and J by 5 bases; unmatched bases: 11. The CDR3 nucleotides are TGCGCCAGCAGCCCCCGGACAGGTTCCGGGGAGACCCAGTACTTC. It specifies CASSPRTGSGETQYF.

The chain combines TRBV2 with TRBJ1-1; D is uncertain. CDR3 length: 13 amino acids. V was trimmed by 4 bases and J by 7 bases, leaving 13 bases between them. Per the germline V gene, CDR1 is SNHLY and CDR2 is FYNNEI. CDR3 in DNA: TGTGCCAGCAGTGGTCCGGGGAGGGATGAAGCTTTCTTT. As protein: CASSGPGRDEAFF.

This clone has just a few counts. The chain is built from TRBV7-9 and TRBJ1-2; possible D gene TRBD1, 5 bases. The CDR3 has 14 residues. The germline V gene has CDR1 SEHNR and CDR2 FQNEAQ (reference sequence). V shed 1 base and J shed 8 bases, with 14 bases lying between them. The chain's CDR3 is CASSLVTGGDGYTF. CDR3 DNA: TGTGCCAGCAGCTTAGTAACCGGGGGGGACGGCTACACCTTC.

This chain uses TRBV6-5 with TRBJ1-2; 8 bases are a match to TRBD1. V shed 6 bases and J 1 base; nucleotides not matched to a gene: 4. Germline values: CDR1 MNHEY, CDR2 SVGAGI. CDR3 length equals 14 residues. The CDR3 DNA is TGTGCCAGCAGGGAGACAGGGGTTAACTATGGCTACACCTTC. Residues: CASRETGVNYGYTF.

This clone was observed a few times. The V call is TRBV4-2, the J call TRBJ1-2; TRBD1 matches at 8 bases. The CDR3 loop spans 15 amino acids. With 3 bases clipped from V and 3 bases from J, the junction kept 6 bases outside the gene matches. Germline CDR1 is LGHNA and CDR2 is YNFKEQ. CDR3 bases: TGTGCCAGCAGCCACGGCAGGGGGCAGGACTATGGCTACACCTTC. Translating it yields CASSHGRGQDYGYTF.

The chain uses TRBV7-9 and TRBJ2-2; D possibly corresponds to TRBD2 (5 bases). This CDR3 spans 14 amino acids. Germline assignment: CDR1 SEHNR and CDR2 FQNEAQ (reference sequence). Trimming took 6 bases from V and 6 from J, leaving 14 bases between them. The CDR3 nucleotides are TGTGCCAGCAGTTTCGGAGGTCATCCCGGGGAGCTGTTTTTT. The encoded protein is CASSFGGHPGELFF. The full variable domain, its missing parts supplied by reference TRBV7-9 and TRBJ2-2, is DTGVSQNPRHKITKRGQNVTFRCDPISEHNRLYWYRQTLGQGPEFLTYFQNEAQLEKSRLLSDRFSAERPKGSFSTLEIQRTEQGDSAMYLCASSFGGHPGELFFGEGSRLTVL.

In its sample, this clone was seen a few times. V gene TRBV5-1 combines with J gene TRBJ1-6; 8 bases map to TRBD1. The CDR3 covers 15 residues. Losses at the gene ends were 0 bases for V and 10 bases for J; bases not matched to a gene: 6. Germline-derived CDR1 and CDR2 are SGHRS and YFSETQ. The CDR3 sequence: CASSLVQGASSPLHF. As DNA, the CDR3 is TGCGCCAGCAGCTTGGTCCAGGGGGCTTCGTCACCCCTCCACTTT.

J is TRBJ2-3 and V is TRBV14; D gene ambiguous. Trimming removed 5 bases at V and 4 bases at J, with 7 bases between. The germline V gene has CDR1 SGHDN and CDR2 FVKESK. The CDR3 totals 12 residues. For the CDR3, the DNA is TGTGCCAGCAGCTCTCTTCCAGATACGCAGTATTTT. Translated: CASSSLPDTQYF.

V gene TRBV19 combines with J gene TRBJ2-5; weak D call: TRBD2 (6 bases). The CDR3 loop spans 14 amino acids. Germline lookup yields CDR1 LNHDA and CDR2 SQIVND (reference sequence). V shed 4 bases and J shed 5 bases, with 14 bases lying between them. The CDR3 loop reads CASSSRGEVETQYF. Written as DNA, the CDR3 is TGTGCCAGTAGTAGTCGTGGGGAGGTGGAGACCCAGTACTTC.

This chain uses TRBV9 with TRBJ2-5; D gene unclear. CDR1 is SGDLS and CDR2 is YYNGEE in the germline V gene. The CDR3 runs 15 residues. The ends were cut back, 4 bases at V and 4 bases at J, with 17 bases in the middle. CDR3 amino acids: CASSPTWSPGETQYF. The CDR3 bases are TGTGCCAGCAGCCCCACATGGTCCCCTGGAGAGACCCAGTACTTC.

The chain combines TRBV7-2 with TRBJ1-2; D possibly corresponds to TRBD1 (5 bases). Looked up from germline, CDR1 is SGHTA and CDR2 is FQGNSA. There are 13 residues in the CDR3. V was pared by 7 bases and J by 7 bases, with 16 bases between. The CDR3 DNA reads TGTGCCAGCACCGCTAATCAGGGCGGTGGCTACACCTTC. This sequence encodes CASTANQGGGYTF.

The sample holds a few counts of this clone. This chain connects TRBV4-2 to TRBJ2-3, with 8 bases lining up with TRBD1. The V and J ends lost 8 bases and 5 bases, in that order; junction bases with no gene match: 12. The germline CDR1 and CDR2 sequences are LGHNA and YNFKEQ. This CDR3 comprises 15 residues. The CDR3 sequence: CASEIDRGRRDTQYF. The CDR3 bases are TGTGCCAGCGAAATCGACAGGGGCCGGAGAGATACGCAGTATTTT.

This clone was observed a few times. This chain joins TRBV28 and TRBJ2-7; D possibly corresponds to TRBD1 (5 bases). The length of the CDR3 is 11 residues. Germline lookup yields CDR1 MDHEN and CDR2 SYDVKM. The V end lost 6 bases, the J end lost 5 bases, and 8 bases lay between the germline ends. The CDR3: CASRTDNEQYF. DNA for the CDR3: TGTGCCAGCAGGACAGACAACGAGCAGTACTTC.

This clone came up a few times. The chain has TRBV5-6 and TRBJ1-6, with 7 bases fitting TRBD1. The CDR3 is made up of 14 amino acids. The germline gives CDR1 SGHDT, CDR2 YYEEEE. Losses at the gene ends were 2 bases for V and 10 bases for J; bases not matched to a gene: 6. CDR3 DNA sequence: TGTGCCAGCAGCTTTAGACAGGGAACCTCACCCCTCCACTTT. It is translated as CASSFRQGTSPLHF. Full variable domain (remainder filled in from reference TRBV5-6 and TRBJ1-6): DAGVTQSPTHLIKTRGQQVTLRCSPKSGHDTVSWYQQALGQGPQFIFQYYEEEERQRGNFPDRFSGHQFPNYSSELNVNALLLGDSALYLCASSFRQGTSPLHFGNGTRLTVT.

The CDR3 nucleotides read TGTGCTAGTGGACTAGGACTGATTTCACCCCTCCACTTT. It encodes CASGLGLISPLHF. The chain has TRBV12-5 and TRBJ1-6, with unresolved D. Germline CDR1 reads LGHNT; CDR2 reads FRNRAP. V shed 6 bases and J shed 9 bases, with 12 bases lying between them. CDR3 length equals 13 residues.

The chain couples TRBV5-4 to TRBJ2-1; 8 bases agree with TRBD2. Germline values: CDR1 SGHNT, CDR2 YYREEE (reference sequence). This CDR3 spans 16 amino acids. Germline trimming cut 4 bases from V and 7 bases from J; bases unmatched to any gene: 13. The CDR3 DNA reads TGTGCCAGCAGCCAGCGCGGGAGGCATTCAGGAAATGAGCAGTTCTTC. Its protein product is CASSQRGRHSGNEQFF.

This chain uses TRBV29-1 with TRBJ2-7, with D maybe TRBD1 (5 bases). Germline assignment: CDR1 SQVTM and CDR2 ANQGSEA. This CDR3 is built from 12 residues. V was cut by 4 bases and J by 6 bases, with 13 bases left in between. The CDR3 sequence: CSVAYRNSEQYF. CDR3 sequence (DNA): TGCAGCGTTGCTTACAGGAACTCCGAGCAGTACTTC.

The V gene is TRBV7-6, the J gene TRBJ1-4; 8 bases fit TRBD1. Trimming took 1 base from V and 5 from J; bases not matched to a gene: 6. Looked up from germline, CDR1 is SGHVS and CDR2 is FNYEAQ. This CDR3 is 16 amino acids long. CDR3 in DNA: TGTGCCAGCAGCTTAGGGACAGGGAACGGGAATGAAAAACTGTTTTTT. This sequence encodes CASSLGTGNGNEKLFF.

The CDR3 DNA is TGTGCCAGCAGACTAGCGGGGGGCTCCTACAATGAGCAGTTCTTC. This translates into CASRLAGGSYNEQFF. The V gene is TRBV7-2, the J gene TRBJ2-1, with 12 bases matching TRBD2. V was pared by 6 bases and J by 0 bases, with 0 bases of the junction left unmatched. The germline CDR1 and CDR2 sequences are SGHTA and FQGNSA. This CDR3 is 15 amino acids long.

In its sample, this clone was seen a few times. CDR3: CASKVFYSTDTEAFF. The CDR3 DNA reads as TGTGCCAGTAAAGTCTTCTATAGCACGGACACTGAAGCTTTCTTT. The chain employs TRBV19 and TRBJ1-1; D gene unclear. The CDR3 extends over 15 amino acids. Trimming took 7 bases from V and 3 from J, leaving 18 bases between them. Per germline, CDR1 LNHDA and CDR2 SQIVND (reference sequence).

This clone turned up a few times. The V call is TRBV9, the J call TRBJ2-2; the D is unclear. Germline CDR1 is SGDLS and CDR2 is YYNGEE. CDR3 size: 13 residues. Trimming took 6 bases from V and 2 from J, leaving 8 bases between them. The CDR3 reads CASNKFNTGELFF. The CDR3 DNA reads as TGTGCCAGCAACAAATTCAACACCGGGGAGCTGTTTTTT.

A few counts support this clone. The chain joins TRBV28 to TRBJ2-1; 9 bases are a match to TRBD2. The CDR3 is 15 residues long. With 6 bases clipped from V and 8 bases from J, the junction kept 11 bases outside the gene matches. CDR1 and CDR2 (germline): MDHEN, SYDVKM. This chain's CDR3 is CASRPSSGGIYEQFF. The CDR3 nucleotides are TGTGCCAGCAGGCCATCGAGCGGGGGGATCTATGAGCAGTTCTTC.

This rearrangement joins TRBV5-1 to TRBJ2-5; 14 nucleotides match TRBD2. The CDR3 consists of 16 residues. With 0 bases clipped from V and 3 bases from J, the junction kept 1 base outside the gene matches. Germline CDR1 is SGHRS and CDR2 is YFSETQ. CDR3 protein: CASSLGLAGGEETQYF. CDR3 DNA: TGCGCCAGCAGCTTGGGACTAGCGGGGGGGGAAGAGACCCAGTACTTC.

This clone has more than one count but fewer than ten. The rearrangement links TRBV29-1 to TRBJ1-2, with 7 positions matching TRBD1. The germline CDR1 and CDR2 sequences are SQVTM and ANQGSEA. This CDR3 is built from 12 residues. V lost 6 bases to trimming and J lost 5 bases; unmatched junction nucleotides: 6. CDR3: CSVTSGGYGYTF. CDR3 sequence (DNA): TGCAGCGTGACCTCAGGGGGATATGGCTACACCTTC.

V and J are TRBV6-5 and TRBJ1-1; D is possibly TRBD1 (6 bases). V was cut by 5 bases and J by 4 bases, with 11 bases left in between. Per germline, CDR1 MNHEY and CDR2 SVGAGI. CDR3 length: 13 residues. CDR3 sequence: CASSTTGPTEAFF. The CDR3 nucleotides are TGTGCCAGCAGTACCACAGGGCCCACTGAAGCTTTCTTT.

The chain employs TRBV4-2 and TRBJ2-1; 10 bases are shared with TRBD2. Trimming took 1 base from V and 2 from J; bases not matched to a gene: 5. This CDR3 has 17 residues. Germline CDR1 reads LGHNA; CDR2 reads YNFKEQ. In nucleotides, the CDR3 is TGTGCCAGCAGCCAAGTTATAGCGGGGGGCACCTACAATGAGCAGTTCTTC. It yields the protein CASSQVIAGGTYNEQFF.

In DNA form, the CDR3 reads TGTGCCCCCCGACTAGCGGGGGAGGAGACCCAGTACTTC. Its translation: CAPRLAGEETQYF. The V gene is TRBV2, the J gene TRBJ2-5; 12 bases map to TRBD2. The CDR3 has 13 amino acids. Trimming at V came to 11 bases and at J to 5 bases, leaving 6 bases not matched to a gene. Germline lookup yields CDR1 SNHLY and CDR2 FYNNEI.